This T cell receptor (beta chain) derives from a study of radiotherapy plus CTLA-4 blockade in lung cancer. Turning to the study itself: For 15% to 20% of patients, objective responses occurred, and roughly 30% had disease control.

The CDR3 consists of 14 residues. V gave up 3 bases and J gave up 5 bases, with 13 bases separating them. CDR1 and CDR2 from the germline V gene are SGHVS and FQNEAQ. General study findings and limits: TCR clones originating in tumors grew in number in blood after radiotherapy plus ipilimumab.

Points on this clone: Its antigen remains unidentified.

Sequenced by immunoSEQ multiplex PCR; TCRdb stores in-frame clones only, minus some. Of around 80,000 clones listed, roughly four fifths were seen once; the top ten hold 0.75% to 0.85%. CTLA-4 blockade with ipilimumab, together with focal radiation, was given to patients with chemo-refractory metastatic non-small-cell lung cancer. The receptor was isolated from a human donor with non-small cell lung cancer who had stable disease on radiotherapy plus ipilimumab. The chain carries TRBV7-8 and TRBJ2-5; no reliable D call. The starting material was peripheral blood, obtained from a patient treated with radiotherapy plus ipilimumab. The CDR3 reads CASSFYTSGETQYF. DNA for the CDR3: TGTGCCAGCAGCTTCTATACCAGTGGGGAGACCCAGTACTTC.